One and the same sample provided the 10 T cell receptor beta chains below, sequenced in a study of early T cells in non-severe SARS-CoV-2 infection. TCRdb recomputed calls from the 5' RACE reads with MiXCR, one row per CDR3 protein. The sample shows about 52,000 distinct CDR3 sequences, approximately 6.7% of them seen only once. Sequencing was performed on whole blood. These receptor sequences come from an adult who was a healthcare worker with PCR-confirmed SARS-CoV-2 infection or an uninfected control (not recorded which).

This clonotype has at least ten counts. The chain has TRBV20-1 and TRBJ1-2; 7 bases agree with TRBD1. Germline loops: CDR1 DFQATT, CDR2 SNEGSKA (reference sequence). This CDR3 has 15 amino acids. V dropped 5 bases and J dropped 5; count of bases not matched to a gene: 14. CDR3 sequence (DNA): TGCAGTGCTTTGGGGACAGCCTCGTCCACTTATGGCTACACCTTC. This gives the protein CSALGTASSTYGYTF.

This clonotype was seen repeatedly, ten times or more. This sequence joins TRBV28 and TRBJ2-4; D remains ambiguous. CDR3 length equals 13 residues. Trimming stripped 10 bases from V and 0 bases from J, with 10 bases between. Germline CDR1 MDHEN, CDR2 SYDVKM. The CDR3 loop reads CATKVLAKNIQYF. CDR3 nucleotide sequence: TGTGCCACCAAAGTTCTAGCCAAAAACATTCAGTACTTC.

The V call is TRBV29-1, the J call TRBJ1-3; D remains unclear. This CDR3 is built from 14 residues. CDR1 and CDR2 (germline): SQVTM, ANQGSEA. The V end was cut by 7 bases, the J end by 0 bases, with 13 bases between. The CDR3, as DNA: TGCAGCGGGCTTCGGACGAGCTCTGGAAACACCATATATTTT. This translates into CSGLRTSSGNTIYF.

There are a few counts of this clonotype. V and J are TRBV11-2 and TRBJ2-1; D is possibly TRBD2 (5 bases). The V and J ends lost 5 bases and 12 bases respectively, with 14 bases between them. This CDR3 contains 12 residues. CDR1 SGHAT and CDR2 FQNNGV come from the germline V gene. Written as DNA, the CDR3 is TGTGCCAGCAGCCCCGCGGACTTGGGGCAGTTCTTC. It codes for CASSPADLGQFF.

The rearrangement uses TRBV6-5 and TRBJ1-1; D unclear. The CDR3 totals 13 residues. CDR1 and CDR2 (germline): MNHEY, SVGAGI. The V end lost 2 bases, the J end lost 5 bases, and 9 bases lay between the germline ends. The CDR3 region has the DNA TGTGCCAGCAGTTACGGAGCAGAGACTGAAGCTTTCTTT. Translation gives CASSYGAETEAFF.

This chain connects TRBV20-1 to TRBJ2-1, with 9 bases aligning to TRBD2. The germline V gene encodes CDR1 DFQATT and CDR2 SNEGSKA (reference sequence). V dropped 6 bases and J dropped 5; count of bases not matched to a gene: 20. The CDR3 runs to 18 residues. CDR3 loop: CSAPMVPGGGAFDNEQFF. The CDR3 DNA reads TGCAGTGCCCCGATGGTGCCCGGCGGGGGGGCCTTTGACAATGAGCAGTTCTTC.

The gene calls are TRBV7-6 and TRBJ2-1; D gene uncertain. CDR1 SGHVS and CDR2 FNYEAQ come from the germline V gene. V was trimmed by 5 bases and J by 6 bases, leaving 20 bases between them. The CDR3 is made up of 16 amino acids. CDR3 sequence reads: CASSLDQLGPTNEQFF. CDR3 in DNA: TGTGCCAGCAGCCTAGACCAATTAGGCCCAACCAATGAGCAGTTCTTC.

V gene TRBV2 combines with J gene TRBJ2-7; TRBD1 matches 9 bases. Germline trimming cut 6 bases from V and 2 bases from J; bases unmatched to any gene: 2. Germline loops: CDR1 SNHLY, CDR2 FYNNEI. This CDR3 comprises 13 residues. CDR3 loop: CASRRDRAYEQYF. CDR3 nucleotides: TGTGCCAGCAGGAGGGACAGGGCCTACGAGCAGTACTTC.

The chain has TRBV6-2 or TRBV6-3 and TRBJ2-6; 8 bases are a match to TRBD1. This CDR3 spans 19 amino acids. V lost 2 bases and J lost 1; bases outside the gene matches: 10. Germline CDR1 reads MNHEY; CDR2 reads SVGEGT. CDR3 sequence reads: CASSYPWTGYRSGANVLTF. CDR3 sequence (DNA): TGTGCCAGCAGTTACCCTTGGACAGGGTATAGGTCTGGGGCCAACGTCCTGACTTTC.

This clonotype has a count of ten or more. The chain uses TRBV7-6 and TRBJ1-1, with 7 bases identical to TRBD1. CDR1 and CDR2 (germline): SGHVS, FNYEAQ. Unmatched junction bases numbered 4, after V lost 1 base and J lost 5 bases. This CDR3 spans 14 amino acids. CDR3 coding DNA: TGTGCCAGCAGCTTAGACAGGGGTTATACTGAAGCTTTCTTT. Encoded protein: CASSLDRGYTEAFF.